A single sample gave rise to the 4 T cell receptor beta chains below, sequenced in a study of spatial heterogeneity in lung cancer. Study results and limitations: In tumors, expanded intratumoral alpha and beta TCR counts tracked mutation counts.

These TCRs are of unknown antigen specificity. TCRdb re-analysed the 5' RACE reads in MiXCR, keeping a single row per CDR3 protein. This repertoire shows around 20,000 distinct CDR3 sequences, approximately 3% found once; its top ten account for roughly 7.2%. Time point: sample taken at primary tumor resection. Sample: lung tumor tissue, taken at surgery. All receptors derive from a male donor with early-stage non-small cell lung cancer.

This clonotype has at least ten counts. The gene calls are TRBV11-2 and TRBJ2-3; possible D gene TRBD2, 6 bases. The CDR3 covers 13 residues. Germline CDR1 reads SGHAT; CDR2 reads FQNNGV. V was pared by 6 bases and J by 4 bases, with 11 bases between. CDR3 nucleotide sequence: TGTGCCAGCAGATGGGGGGACGCAGATACGCAGTATTTT. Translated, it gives CASRWGDADTQYF.

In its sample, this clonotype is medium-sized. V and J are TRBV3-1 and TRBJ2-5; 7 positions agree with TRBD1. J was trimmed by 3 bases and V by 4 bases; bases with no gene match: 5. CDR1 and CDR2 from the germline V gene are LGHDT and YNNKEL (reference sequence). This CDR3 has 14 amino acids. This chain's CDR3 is CASSRGQGEETQYF. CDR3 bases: TGTGCCAGCAGCCGAGGGCAGGGGGAAGAGACCCAGTACTTC.

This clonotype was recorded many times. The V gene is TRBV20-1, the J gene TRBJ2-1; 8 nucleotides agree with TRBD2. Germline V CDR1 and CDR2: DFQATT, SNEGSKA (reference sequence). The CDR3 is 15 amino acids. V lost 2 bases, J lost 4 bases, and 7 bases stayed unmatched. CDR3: CSARNPSGGYNEQFF. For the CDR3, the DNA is TGCAGTGCTAGAAACCCCAGCGGGGGTTACAATGAGCAGTTCTTC.

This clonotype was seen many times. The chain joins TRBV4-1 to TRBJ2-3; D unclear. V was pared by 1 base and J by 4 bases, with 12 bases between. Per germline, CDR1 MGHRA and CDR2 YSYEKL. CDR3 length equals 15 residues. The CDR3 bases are TGCGCCAGCAGCCAAGTTATGGTCTCCCCAGATACGCAGTATTTT. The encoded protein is CASSQVMVSPDTQYF.